This T cell receptor beta chain is from a study of shared clonotypes between healthy human individuals. Germline V gene data show CDR1 as LGHNA and CDR2 as YSLEER. V gave up 0 bases and J gave up 15 bases; unmatched junction bases: 12. This CDR3 comprises 15 residues. Donors, healthy HIV-negative adults, lacked recent acute infections or vaccinations. Libraries were prepared by immunoSEQ multiplex PCR; TCRdb keeps only in-frame clonotypes and omits some of them. The sample yields approximately 1.5 million clones, 97% to 99% seen once. Specimen: naive CD4+ T cells sorted from blood. The subset: CD45RA+ positively selected. The chain links TRBV4-3 to TRBJ2-1; 9 bases fit TRBD2. The sequence derives from a man younger than 45 in good health. The chain's CDR3 is CASSQDAGGPRGVFF. DNA of the CDR3: TGCGCCAGCAGCCAAGACGCGGGAGGGCCACGGGGGGTGTTCTTC.